The 22 T cell receptor beta chains in this list originate from one sample, sequenced in a study of molecular identifiers for immune sequencing clone quantification. TCRdb re-derived calls from the PCR reads in MiXCR, one entry per CDR3 protein. The sample lists about 630,000 distinct CDR3 sequences; roughly 25% were seen once. Sequenced material: naive CD8+ T cells from blood, with Jurkat cell RNA spiked in. Subset described: FACS-sorted CD8+CD4-CCR7+CD45RA+ naive T cells. The receptors come from a human donor in good health. Some libraries in this study had Jurkat cell RNA spiked in.

As for this clonotype: A much larger clone differs by one base, so this may be a read error. V usage is TRBV20-1 and J usage is TRBJ2-3, with a weak D call TRBD2 (5 bases). Germline loops: CDR1 DFQATT, CDR2 SNEGSKA (reference sequence). The CDR3 consists of 11 residues. The CDR3 region is CSYTGTDTLYF. CDR3 in DNA: TGCAGTTACACGGGAACAGATACGCTGTATTTT.

For this clonotype: A much larger clone differs by one base, so this may be a read error. This CDR3 is missing its conserved last phenylalanine or tryptophan, likely due to a read error. V is TRBV4-3 and J is TRBJ2-5; 13 positions match TRBD2. J lost 4 bases, V lost 0 bases, and 2 bases had no gene match. CDR1 and CDR2 from the germline V gene are LGHNA and YSLEER. The CDR3 consists of 16 residues. The CDR3 region is CASSQDRTSGRETQYL. As DNA, the CDR3 is TGCGCCAGCAGCCAAGATCGGACTAGCGGGAGAGAGACCCAGTACCTC.

This clonotype was counted many times. This chain uses TRBV6-1 with TRBJ2-3, with D perhaps matching TRBD1 or TRBD2 (6 bases each). The V gene's germline CDR1 is MNHNS and CDR2 SASEGT. V was shortened by 6 bases and J by 5 bases, with 9 bases between the two germline ends. The CDR3 extends over 12 amino acids. DNA for the CDR3: TGTGCCAGCAGCGAGGGGGGAGATACGCAGTATTTT. Its protein product is CASSEGGDTQYF.

V and J are TRBV12-3 or TRBV12-4 and TRBJ1-1; unclear D gene. V gave up 1 base and J gave up 0 bases, with 6 bases separating them. CDR3 length: 14 amino acids. The CDR3 region has the DNA TGTGCCAGCAGTTTAGGGGATGTGAACACTGAAGCTTTCTTT. Translated, it gives CASSLGDVNTEAFF.

This clonotype has a single count. The junction differs from germline at one of its ends, possibly a read error. This chain links TRBV19 with TRBJ2-5; 9 nucleotides match TRBD1. Per the germline V gene, CDR1 is LNHDA and CDR2 is SQIVND (reference sequence). CDR3 length: 14 residues. CDR3 DNA sequence: TGTGCCAGTAAGAAAACAGGGGGCGCAGAGACCCGGTACTTC. Amino acids: CASKKTGGAETRYF. Supplemented by reference TRBV19 and TRBJ2-5, the full variable domain reads DGGITQSPKYLFRKEGQNVTLSCEQNLNHDAMYWYRQDPGQGLRLIYYSQIVNDFQKGDIAEGYSVSREKKESFPLTVTSAQKNPTAFYLCASKKTGGAETRYFGPGTRLLVL.

A few counts support this clonotype. V is TRBV5-6 and J is TRBJ1-4, with 8 bases that match TRBD1. The germline CDR1 and CDR2 sequences are SGHDT and YYEEEE. The V gene end was trimmed by 4 bases and the J gene end by 7 bases; junction bases not matched to a gene: 6. CDR3 size: 14 residues. Written as DNA, the CDR3 is TGTGCCAGCAGCACACAGGGGGGAGTTGAAAAACTGTTTTTT. Translation gives CASSTQGGVEKLFF.

As for this clonotype: An end of the junction does not agree with germline; a read error may underlie this. This chain uses TRBV6-6 with TRBJ1-6; D unclear. The V gene's germline CDR1 is MNHNY and CDR2 SVGAGI (reference sequence). The CDR3 has 15 amino acids. CDR3 region: CALLIGSSYNLPLHF. The CDR3 region has the DNA TGTGCCTTACTAATTGGGAGCTCCTATAATTTACCCCTCCACTTT.

This chain uses TRBV20-1 with TRBJ1-2, with D possibly matching TRBD1 (5 bases). V lost 5 bases and J 4 bases, leaving 14 bases between the germline ends. This CDR3 has 13 residues. Germline loops: CDR1 DFQATT, CDR2 SNEGSKA (reference sequence). CDR3 DNA: TGCAGTGCTCTAGACAGACAAATCTATGGCTACACCTTC. It is translated as CSALDRQIYGYTF.

Note on this clonotype: This may stem from a read error, because a much larger clone lies one nucleotide away. The chain couples TRBV7-9 to TRBJ2-2, with D uncertain. The CDR3 contains 14 residues. Germline lookup yields CDR1 SEHNR and CDR2 FQNEAQ (reference sequence). Trimming stripped 4 bases from V and 0 bases from J, with 6 bases between. The CDR3: CASSSDPNTGELFF. The DNA of the CDR3 is TGTGCCAGCAGCTCGGACCCGAACACCGGGGAGCTGTTTTTT.

To note about this clonotype: A much larger clone sits a single nucleotide away, making a read error possible. Because it lacks the conserved phenylalanine or tryptophan at the end, this CDR3 is likely a read error. The V and J genes are TRBV6-6 and TRBJ2-3; 11 bases are a match to TRBD1. Germline CDR1 and CDR2: MNHNY and SVGAGI (reference sequence). The CDR3 runs 16 residues. V lost 7 bases and J lost 2; bases outside the gene matches: 8. CDR3 sequence: CASTLGQGDSTDTQYS. Written as DNA, the CDR3 is TGTGCCAGCACTTTGGGACAGGGGGATTCCACAGATACGCAGTATTCT.

This clonotype was counted only a few times. The chain joins TRBV19 to TRBJ2-6; D may be TRBD1 (6 bases). V was trimmed by 6 bases and J by 0 bases, leaving 18 bases between them. This CDR3 region has 18 residues. The V gene's germline CDR1 is LNHDA and CDR2 SQIVND (reference sequence). The CDR3 here is CASRIGTRSSSGANVLTF. Written as DNA, the CDR3 is TGTGCCAGTAGGATTGGGACAAGGAGTAGCTCTGGGGCCAACGTCCTGACTTTC.

The chain links TRBV19 to TRBJ2-3; 9 nucleotides match TRBD1. In germline, CDR1 is LNHDA, CDR2 SQIVND (reference sequence). The ends lost 10 bases at V and 1 base at J; junction bases unmatched: 6. The CDR3 consists of 14 residues. The CDR3 sequence: CATTRTGGTDTQYF. In DNA, the CDR3 is TGTGCCACCACGAGGACAGGGGGCACAGATACGCAGTATTTT.

This clonotype was counted a few times. The V gene is TRBV27, the J gene TRBJ2-3; D remains unclear. Germline values: CDR1 MNHEY, CDR2 SMNVEV (reference sequence). The CDR3 has 15 amino acids. Trimming removed 2 bases at V and 5 bases at J, with 14 bases between. CDR3 region: CASSLGSSYGDTQYF. The CDR3 DNA sequence: TGTGCCAGCAGTTTAGGCTCATCCTACGGAGATACGCAGTATTTT.

Concerning this clonotype: One base away lies a much larger clone, so this may be a sequencing read error. The chain combines TRBV6-6 with TRBJ2-3; D is ambiguous. The CDR3 is 14 residues long. In germline, CDR1 is MNHNY, CDR2 SVGAGI (reference sequence). This CDR3 reads CASRTMELTYTQYF. CDR3 DNA sequence: TGTGCCAGCAGGACAATGGAACTCACATATACGCAGTATTTT.

This clonotype showed up many times. The V call is TRBV9, the J call TRBJ2-3, with D possibly matching TRBD2 (5 bases). V was trimmed by 0 bases and J by 0 bases, leaving 11 bases between them. This CDR3 region has 16 residues. Germline lookup yields CDR1 SGDLS and CDR2 YYNGEE. The CDR3 DNA follows: TGTGCCAGCAGCGTAGCTACAGCGGCCAGCACAGATACGCAGTATTTT. Translating it yields CASSVATAASTDTQYF. Full variable domain (remainder filled in from reference TRBV9 and TRBJ2-3): DSGVTQTPKHLITATGQRVTLRCSPRSGDLSVYWYQQSLDQGLQFLIQYYNGEERAKGNILERFSAQQFPDLHSELNLSSLELGDSALYFCASSVATAASTDTQYFGPGTRLTVL.

Regarding this clonotype: Being one base from a much bigger clone, this may be a read error. The genes are TRBV4-3 and TRBJ1-2; weak D call: TRBD1 (5 bases). This CDR3 spans 14 amino acids. Germline CDR1 LGHNA, CDR2 YSLEER. The ends were cut back, 1 base at V and 4 bases at J, with 10 bases in the middle. CDR3 coding DNA: TGCGCCAGCAGCCAAGGTCGGACAACCTATGGCTACACCTTC. Amino acid sequence: CASSQGRTTYGYTF.

The chain is built from TRBV4-3 and TRBJ1-1; TRBD1 is a possible D gene (5 bases). Looked up from germline, CDR1 is LGHNA and CDR2 is YSLEER. The ends were cut back, 0 bases at V and 5 bases at J, with 19 bases in the middle. The CDR3 is 17 residues long. The CDR3 sequence: CASSQDGGRGARTEAFF. CDR3 nucleotides: TGCGCCAGCAGCCAAGATGGGGGGAGGGGTGCGAGAACTGAAGCTTTCTTT.

This clonotype was observed at least ten times. The DNA of the CDR3 is TGTGCCAGCAGTTTATCGGCCAGGGCGTACGAGCAGTACTTC. This encodes CASSLSARAYEQYF. The chain combines TRBV27 with TRBJ2-7; tentative D call: TRBD1 (5 bases). The germline gives CDR1 MNHEY, CDR2 SMNVEV (reference sequence). The CDR3 is 14 residues long. Deletions cut 0 bases from V and 4 bases from J, with 10 bases between.

This clonotype was counted at least ten times. The genes are TRBV2 and TRBJ1-5, with D possibly being TRBD1 (5 bases). The CDR3 covers 14 residues. Per germline, CDR1 SNHLY and CDR2 FYNNEI. V was shortened by 4 bases and J by 3 bases, with 10 bases between the two germline ends. Here the CDR3 DNA reads TGTGCCAGCAGTGTGATAGGGACCAATCAGCCCCAGCATTTT. Residues: CASSVIGTNQPQHF.

As concerns this clonotype: A much larger clone is a single base away; this may be a read error. V is TRBV27 and J is TRBJ2-3; 8 nucleotides align to TRBD2. The CDR3 loop spans 16 amino acids. Germline-derived CDR1 and CDR2 are MNHEY and SMNVEV (reference sequence). The V and J ends lost 5 bases and 2 bases, in that order; junction bases with no gene match: 9. CDR3 sequence (DNA): TGTGCCAGCAGTCTTGTAATTAGCGGGGACACAGATACGCAGTATTTT. It specifies CASSLVISGDTDTQYF.

This clonotype was detected only a few times. This chain connects TRBV3-1 to TRBJ2-7; no clear D. The germline V and J ends were trimmed by 5 bases and 3 bases, with 11 bases remaining between them. CDR1 and CDR2 (germline): LGHDT, YNNKEL (reference sequence). The CDR3 sequence is 13 residues long. The CDR3 sequence: CASSSTELYEQYF. As DNA, the CDR3 is TGTGCCAGCAGCTCCACCGAACTCTACGAGCAGTACTTC.

This CDR3 is CASTHEGGDRGYRHQPQHF. The CDR3 region has the DNA TGTGCCAGCACCCACGAAGGGGGGGACAGGGGGTATCGGCATCAGCCCCAGCATTTT. This rearrangement joins TRBV6-2 or TRBV6-3 to TRBJ1-5; TRBD1 matches at 11 bases. The CDR3 has 19 amino acids. Germline CDR1 reads MNHEY; CDR2 reads SVGEGT. J lost 5 bases, V lost 7 bases, and 19 bases had no gene match.